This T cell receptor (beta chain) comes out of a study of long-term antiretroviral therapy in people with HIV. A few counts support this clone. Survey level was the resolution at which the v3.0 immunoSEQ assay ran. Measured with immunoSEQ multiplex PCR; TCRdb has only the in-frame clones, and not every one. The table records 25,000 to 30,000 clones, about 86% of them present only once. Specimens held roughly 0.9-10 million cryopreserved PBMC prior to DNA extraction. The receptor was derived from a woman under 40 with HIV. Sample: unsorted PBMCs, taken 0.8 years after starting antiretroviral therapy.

The CDR3 DNA reads as TGTGCCAGCAGCTTAGACAGGGGGGTGAACACCGGGGAGCTGTTTTTT. Its protein is CASSLDRGVNTGELFF. This chain connects TRBV7-3 to TRBJ2-2, with 9 bases lining up with TRBD1. This CDR3 is built from 16 residues. CDR1 and CDR2 (germline): SGHTA, FQGTGA. The V segment lost 2 bases and the J segment 1 base; nucleotides outside the gene matches: 2. The entire variable domain, with the rest obtained from reference TRBV7-3 and TRBJ2-2, is as follows: GAGVSQTPSNKVTEKGKYVELRCDPISGHTALYWYRQSLGQGPEFLIYFQGTGAADDSGLPNDRFFAVRPEGSVSTLKIQRTERGDSAVYLCASSLDRGVNTGELFFGEGSRLTVL.